This T cell receptor beta chain emerged from a study of blood T cell repertoires in COVID-19. About the research overall: Recovered Cohort 3 donors showed two negative PCRs, clearance, or symptom resolution. The analysed material was cDNA or gDNA that came from T cells, B-cell-depleted T cells, or PBMCs.

CDR1 and CDR2 from the germline V gene are SNHLY and FYNNEI. The germline V and J ends were trimmed by 1 base and 0 bases, with 9 bases remaining between them. The CDR3 length is 15 residues. The data were produced by immunoSEQ multiplex PCR, yet TCRdb's version contains in-frame clones alone and is incomplete. Of 300,000 to 450,000 clones listed, about 89% are singletons. This chain uses TRBV2 with TRBJ1-2; perhaps TRBD1 as D (5 bases). The source is a man aged 40-55 years in a cohort exposed to, infected with or recovered from COVID-19 (not recorded which). The specimen was PBMCs or T cells enriched from blood (not recorded which). Here the CDR3 reads CASSEEGVTNYGYTF. The CDR3 coding sequence is TGTGCCAGCAGTGAAGAAGGGGTAACTAACTATGGCTACACCTTC.